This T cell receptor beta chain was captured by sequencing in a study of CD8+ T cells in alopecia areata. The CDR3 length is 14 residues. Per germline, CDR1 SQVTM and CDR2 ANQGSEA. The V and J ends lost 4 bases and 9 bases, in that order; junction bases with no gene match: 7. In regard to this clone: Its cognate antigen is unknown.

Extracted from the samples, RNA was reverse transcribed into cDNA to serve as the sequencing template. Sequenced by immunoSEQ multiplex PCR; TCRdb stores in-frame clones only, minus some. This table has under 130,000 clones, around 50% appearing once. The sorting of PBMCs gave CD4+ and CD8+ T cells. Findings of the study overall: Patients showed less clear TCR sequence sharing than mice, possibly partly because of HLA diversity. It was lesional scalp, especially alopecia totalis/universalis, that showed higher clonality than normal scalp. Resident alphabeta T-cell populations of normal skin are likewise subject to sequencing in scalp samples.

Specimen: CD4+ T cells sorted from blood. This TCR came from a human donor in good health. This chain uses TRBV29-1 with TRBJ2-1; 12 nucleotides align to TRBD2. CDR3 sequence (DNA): TGCAGCGTTGTAATGACTAGCGGGGGTGCTGAGCAGTTCTTC. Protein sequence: CSVVMTSGGAEQFF.